A selection of T cell receptor beta chains follows, all from one sample in a study of blood T cell repertoires in COVID-19. Method: immunoSEQ multiplex PCR; TCRdb's copy keeps in-frame clones and lacks some. The data show about 170,000 clones, with 80% to 90% seen just once and approximately 2% held by the top ten. Sequenced input: peripheral blood. The origin of the receptors is an elderly woman with acute or convalescent COVID-19. Both conserved end residues are part of each CDR3.

V: TRBV19; J: TRBJ1-2; CDR3: CASSIALGPGYGYTF
V: TRBV10-3; J: TRBJ2-7; CDR3: CAISDRGGPYEQYF
V: TRBV7-2; J: TRBJ2-2; CDR3: CASSLAGTGANTGELFF
V: TRBV27; J: TRBJ1-1; CDR3: CASSSQGEGTEAFF
V: TRBV28; J: TRBJ1-6; CDR3: CASSSPGGGEGYNSPLHF
V: TRBV24-1; J: TRBJ1-2; CDR3: CATSDSPGYGYTF
V: TRBV6-5; J: TRBJ1-2; CDR3: CASRQGAFGYTF
V: TRBV25-1; J: TRBJ2-1; CDR3: CASSESGESDEQFF
V: TRBV30; J: TRBJ1-5; CDR3: CAWRAGSNQPQHF
V: TRBV27; J: TRBJ1-2; CDR3: CASSSEGAGLLYGYTF
V: TRBV30; J: TRBJ1-6; CDR3: CAWTIGSSPLHF
V: TRBV19; J: TRBJ1-2; CDR3: CASRSPYGYTF
V: TRBV19; J: TRBJ2-7; CDR3: CASSIASRTGDEQYF
V: TRBV10-3; J: TRBJ2-2; CDR3: CAISESGGLEAGELFF
V: TRBV5-1; J: TRBJ2-5; CDR3: CASSLQPQETQYF
V: TRBV7-9; J: TRBJ2-5; CDR3: CASSSGGLAGAETQYF